What follows are 23 T cell receptor beta chains derived from one specimen sequenced in a study of CD8 T cells in ankylosing spondylitis (dated by TCRdb to 2017 to 2019). Libraries were made using 5' RACE. The sequencing machine was an Illumina HiSeq 2500. TCRdb reran the public reads through fastp at Q25 and MiXCR, keeping productive beta chains. A single entry per CDR3 protein holds the most common genes and DNA from its merged rows. Present in this sample are roughly 670,000 distinct CDR3 sequences, around 19% of which were seen just once. The ten largest clones capture under 20% of the sample. These TCRs' antigens remain unknown. General study outcomes and caveats: A TCR beta motif made up of about eight highly homologous amino acid variants appeared to be characteristic of blood from ankylosing spondylitis patients.

Source material: blood, either unsorted or a sorted T cell fraction (not recorded which). Every receptor here comes from a male donor with ankylosing spondylitis.

This clonotype counts as large. The V and J genes are TRBV24-1 and TRBJ2-2, with D unclear. Trimming took off 7 bases at V and 4 bases at J, with 9 bases between the two ends. The CDR3 is 13 residues long. The germline gives CDR1 KGHDR, CDR2 SFDVKD. CDR3 sequence: CATRPTPTGELFF. The CDR3, as DNA: TGTGCCACCAGACCAACCCCCACCGGGGAGCTGTTTTTT.

This clonotype showed up many times. The chain employs TRBV5-1 and TRBJ2-6; D unresolved. Trimming left V 2 bases short and J 0 bases short, with 3 bases between. The CDR3 contains 14 residues. Germline V gene data show CDR1 as SGHRS and CDR2 as YFSETQ. The CDR3 spells CASSFYSGANVLTF. The CDR3 DNA reads as TGCGCCAGCAGCTTCTACTCTGGGGCCAACGTCCTGACTTTC.

This clonotype was recorded a few times. The chain combines TRBV24-1 with TRBJ2-2, with TRBD1 matching over 8 bases. The germline CDR1 and CDR2 sequences are KGHDR and SFDVKD. V shed 0 bases and J 2 bases; nucleotides not matched to a gene: 10. CDR3 length: 19 amino acids. This CDR3 reads CATSDLQPSRGLNTGELFF. CDR3 DNA sequence: TGTGCCACCAGTGATTTGCAACCCAGCAGGGGGCTTAACACCGGGGAGCTGTTTTTT.

The J gene is TRBJ2-1, the V gene TRBV4-2, with TRBD2 matching over 9 bases. The V gene's germline CDR1 is LGHNA and CDR2 YNFKEQ. The CDR3 has 14 amino acids. The V gene end was trimmed by 0 bases and the J gene end by 15 bases; junction bases not matched to a gene: 9. CDR3 protein: CASSQDRAGGLPFF. Written as DNA, the CDR3 is TGTGCCAGCAGCCAAGATCGAGCGGGAGGCCTCCCGTTCTTC.

This clonotype was detected a few times. The chain joins TRBV6-1 to TRBJ1-5, with 8 positions matching TRBD1. The V segment lost 10 bases and the J segment 0 bases; nucleotides outside the gene matches: 5. Looked up from germline, CDR1 is MNHNS and CDR2 is SASEGT. This CDR3 region has 14 residues. Here the CDR3 reads CAIQGVYSNQPQHF. The CDR3, as DNA: TGTGCCATACAGGGGGTGTATAGCAATCAGCCCCAGCATTTT.

This clonotype was counted a few times. The genes are TRBV12-3 or TRBV12-4 and TRBJ1-4; 7 nucleotides line up with TRBD1. The CDR3 covers 13 residues. The trim removed 3 bases at V and 12 bases at J, leaving 7 bases unmatched. CDR3 bases: TGTGCCAGCAGTTTCTTCGGACAGGTGGAACTGTTTTTT. Its protein product is CASSFFGQVELFF.

The table lists this clonotype with a few counts. V is TRBV7-9 and J is TRBJ2-1, with a weak D call TRBD2 (6 bases). This CDR3 comprises 16 residues. From germline, CDR1 is SEHNR and CDR2 FQNEAQ (reference sequence). With 2 bases removed from V and 0 bases from J, the gap between germline ends came to 11 bases. The CDR3 DNA follows: TGTGCCAGCAGCTTAACATACGGGAGCTCCTACAATGAGCAGTTCTTC. It codes for CASSLTYGSSYNEQFF.

The chain links TRBV18 to TRBJ1-6, with D hard to call. Per germline, CDR1 KGHSH and CDR2 LQKENI. V lost 3 bases to trimming and J lost 0 bases, with 6 bases between them. The CDR3 loop spans 15 amino acids. Here the CDR3 DNA reads TGTGCCAGCTCACCCCCGAGCTCCTATAATTCACCCCTCCACTTT. As protein: CASSPPSSYNSPLHF.

This clonotype appeared a few times. The V call is TRBV7-9, the J call TRBJ2-2, with D unclear. The V and J ends lost 6 bases and 6 bases respectively, with 8 bases between them. The CDR3 is 12 amino acids. The germline V gene has CDR1 SEHNR and CDR2 FQNEAQ (reference sequence). The CDR3 region has the DNA TGTGCCAGCAGGGTAACGGCCGGGGAGCTGTTTTTT. This codes for CASRVTAGELFF.

The chain employs TRBV4-1 and TRBJ2-7; tentatively, D is TRBD1 (6 bases). There are 16 residues in the CDR3. Germline values: CDR1 MGHRA, CDR2 YSYEKL. Deletions cut 1 base from V and 3 bases from J, with 16 bases between. The CDR3 DNA is TGCGCCAGCAGCCAAGCCCTACCGGACAGAGTCTACGAGCAGTACTTC. Translated: CASSQALPDRVYEQYF.

The V gene is TRBV29-1, the J gene TRBJ2-7, with 9 nucleotides matching TRBD2. After removal of 6 bases from V and 0 bases from J, the junction contained 3 bases not matched to a gene. Germline assignment: CDR1 SQVTM and CDR2 ANQGSEA. There are 13 residues in the CDR3. The CDR3 is CSVLSGSSYEQYF. CDR3 sequence (DNA): TGCAGCGTCCTTAGCGGGAGCTCCTACGAGCAGTACTTC.

The sample holds a few counts of this clonotype. The chain carries TRBV20-1 and TRBJ2-7, with a tentative D call TRBD2 (6 bases). Trimming shortened V by 0 bases and J by 5 bases, and 8 bases separated the two germline ends. Per the germline V gene, CDR1 is DFQATT and CDR2 is SNEGSKA (reference sequence). The CDR3 has 12 residues. The CDR3 DNA reads TGCAGTGCTAGAGATTCGGGGGACGAGCAGTACTTC. Translated: CSARDSGDEQYF.

This clonotype showed up just a few times. This chain links TRBV5-1 with TRBJ2-7; D is possibly TRBD1 or TRBD2 (6 bases each). The CDR3 totals 13 residues. Germline assignment: CDR1 SGHRS and CDR2 YFSETQ. Trimming removed 4 bases at V and 7 bases at J, with 15 bases between. The CDR3 here is CASSTTGLREQYF. Here the CDR3 DNA reads TGCGCCAGCAGCACGACAGGACTACGAGAGCAGTACTTC. The entire variable domain, with the rest obtained from reference TRBV5-1 and TRBJ2-7, is as follows: KAGVTQTPRYLIKTRGQQVTLSCSPISGHRSVSWYQQTPGQGLQFLFEYFSETQRNKGNFPGRFSGRQFSNSRSEMNVSTLELGDSALYLCASSTTGLREQYFGPGTRLTVT.

J is TRBJ2-7 and V is TRBV6-2 or TRBV6-3, with D unclear. This CDR3 region has 12 residues. V lost 8 bases and J 4 bases, leaving 12 bases between the germline ends. Germline V gene lookup returns CDR1 MNHEY and CDR2 SVGEGT. CDR3 in amino acids: CASSSFQYEQYF. For the CDR3, the DNA is TGTGCCAGCTCTTCGTTCCAGTACGAGCAGTACTTC.

There are a few counts of this clonotype. The chain recombines TRBV12-3 or TRBV12-4 with TRBJ2-1; D is perhaps TRBD2 (6 bases). Trimming removed 8 bases at V and 0 bases at J, with 17 bases between. This CDR3 has 16 amino acids. DNA of the CDR3: TGTGCCAGCTCTCCCCCCGGGAGTCTCTCCTACAATGAGCAGTTCTTC. It codes for CASSPPGSLSYNEQFF.

This clonotype was detected ten times or more. V and J are TRBV7-9 and TRBJ2-7; 7 bases agree with TRBD1. With V trimmed by 7 bases and J by 0 bases, 3 bases remained unmatched. The length of the CDR3 is 13 residues. Germline V gene lookup returns CDR1 SEHNR and CDR2 FQNEAQ (reference sequence). The CDR3 spells CASTRDSSYEQYF. The CDR3 region has the DNA TGTGCCAGCACAAGGGACAGCTCCTACGAGCAGTACTTC. The full variable domain, with the rest looked up from reference TRBV7-9 and TRBJ2-7, is DTGVSQNPRHKITKRGQNVTFRCDPISEHNRLYWYRQTLGQGPEFLTYFQNEAQLEKSRLLSDRFSAERPKGSFSTLEIQRTEQGDSAMYLCASTRDSSYEQYFGPGTRLTVT.

Many counts were recorded for this clonotype. This sequence joins TRBV12-3 or TRBV12-4 and TRBJ1-5; D is uncertain. V was shortened by 6 bases and J by 0 bases, with 6 bases between the two germline ends. The CDR3 consists of 13 residues. CDR3 sequence reads: CASSLYSNQPQHF. The CDR3 DNA sequence: TGTGCCAGCAGCCTTTATAGCAATCAGCCCCAGCATTTT.

This clonotype was counted between two and nine times. The chain recombines TRBV20-1 with TRBJ2-1; 8 positions match TRBD1. The CDR3 length is 16 residues. Germline V gene data show CDR1 as DFQATT and CDR2 as SNEGSKA (reference sequence). Trimming cost V 2 bases and J 10 bases; bases outside gene matches: 16. DNA for the CDR3: TGCAGTGCTAGAAACCCGGGACAGGCCAGAACCCGAGAGCAGTTCTTC. Amino acids: CSARNPGQARTREQFF.

The chain couples TRBV6-5 to TRBJ1-2; 10 nucleotides align to TRBD1. This CDR3 contains 17 residues. Germline CDR1 reads MNHEY; CDR2 reads SVGAGI. V gave up 0 bases and J gave up 4 bases; unmatched junction bases: 8. The CDR3 loop is CASSYSLDRGLGYGYTF. The CDR3 nucleotides are TGTGCCAGCAGTTACTCCCTCGACAGGGGGCTTGGCTATGGCTACACCTTC.

A few counts support this clonotype. This chain links TRBV5-4 with TRBJ1-2; unclear D gene. Germline CDR1 reads SGHNT; CDR2 reads YYREEE (reference sequence). This CDR3 region has 14 residues. V lost 4 bases, J lost 6 bases, and 16 bases lay in between. CDR3 region: CASSHPYGLDGYTF. CDR3 nucleotides: TGTGCCAGCAGCCACCCGTATGGGCTGGATGGCTACACCTTC.

J is TRBJ1-1 and V is TRBV19; D is uncertain. This CDR3 has 13 residues. Between the trimmed V and J ends, which lost 9 bases and 5 bases, there was a span of 16 bases. Germline V lookup: CDR1 LNHDA, CDR2 SQIVND (reference sequence). The CDR3 reads CASLGPARTEAFF. The CDR3 DNA reads as TGTGCCAGCCTAGGGCCAGCGAGAACTGAAGCTTTCTTT.

This chain joins TRBV27 and TRBJ2-4; D might be TRBD1 or TRBD2, each matching 5 bases. The germline V gene has CDR1 MNHEY and CDR2 SMNVEV (reference sequence). V shed 4 bases and J shed 7 bases, with 14 bases lying between them. CDR3 length equals 14 residues. The DNA of the CDR3 is TGTGCCAGCAGTTACGGGACGCTGCGGAACATTCAGTACTTC. This translates into CASSYGTLRNIQYF.

This clonotype showed up just a few times. The chain carries TRBV5-1 and TRBJ2-2, with 7 bases identical to TRBD2. CDR3 length: 16 residues. The V gene's germline CDR1 is SGHRS and CDR2 YFSETQ. After removal of 4 bases from V and 0 bases from J, the junction contained 6 bases not matched to a gene. The chain's CDR3 is CASSPTGGSNTGELFF. CDR3 bases: TGCGCCAGCAGCCCTACCGGGGGGTCGAACACCGGGGAGCTGTTTTTT.